Listed below are T cell receptor beta chains from one sample, sequenced in a study of blood T cell repertoires in COVID-19. Data came from immunoSEQ multiplex PCR; TCRdb stores just in-frame clones and leaves some out. This repertoire shows more than 90,000 clones, roughly 90% found once; its top ten account for approximately 7.9%. The material sequenced was peripheral blood. The receptors shown here come from a man aged 65 to 85 who had recovered from COVID-19. CDR3s include the opening cysteine and the closing phenylalanine or tryptophan. A D gene is named only where the DNA matches it firmly. Size tells how often a clone was seen (once, few, many) or the class of an expanded clone, and some rows leave it out.

size	D	V	J	CDR3	DNA
.	.	TRBV9	TRBJ1-3	CASSVRGQGTVGNTIYF	TGTGCCAGCAGCGTGAGAGGCCAGGGGACGGTGGGAAACACCATATATTTT
.	.	TRBV18	TRBJ2-3	CASSPRARNTQYF	TGTGCCAGCTCCCCGAGGGCGAGGAATACGCAGTATTTT
.	.	TRBV28	TRBJ1-2	CASSSNRVTGYGYTF	TGTGCCAGCAGTTCCAACAGGGTGACGGGCTATGGCTACACCTTC
.	.	TRBV19	TRBJ2-1	CASSIMTVAEQFF	TGTGCCAGTAGTATAATGACAGTCGCTGAGCAGTTCTTC
.	.	TRBV3-1/TRBV3-2	TRBJ2-3	CASSQSDKTDTQYF	TGTGCCAGCAGCCAATCCGACAAGACAGATACGCAGTATTTT
.	TRBD1	TRBV5-1	TRBJ1-1	CASSLGDRGRTEAFF	TGCGCCAGCAGCTTGGGGGACAGGGGGCGGACTGAAGCTTTCTTT
.	.	TRBV5-1	TRBJ2-5	CASKMAPQETQYF	TGCGCCAGCAAAATGGCACCCCAAGAGACCCAGTACTTC
few	TRBD1	TRBV19	TRBJ1-1	CASSRTGGTEAFF	TGTGCCAGTAGTAGGACAGGGGGCACTGAAGCTTTCTTT
.	TRBD2	TRBV10-3	TRBJ2-5	CATLGSLAGAPQYF	TGTGCCACCCTGGGCAGTCTAGCGGGGGCCCCGCAGTACTTC
.	TRBD2	TRBV2	TRBJ2-1	CASKAGAYNEQFF	TGTGCCAGCAAAGCGGGGGCCTACAATGAGCAGTTCTTC
once	.	TRBV4-3	TRBJ2-1	CASSQDFLATNNEQFF	TGCGCCAGCAGCCAAGACTTTCTAGCGACGAACAATGAGCAGTTCTTC
.	TRBD2	TRBV5-1	TRBJ2-3	CASSLGTGTSGGATDTQYF	TGCGCCAGCAGCTTAGGGACAGGGACTAGCGGGGGGGCCACAGATACGCAGTATTTT
.	TRBD2	TRBV5-5	TRBJ2-3	CASSPRDYSTDTQYF	TGTGCCAGCAGCCCTCGGGACTATAGCACAGATACGCAGTATTTT
.	TRBD2	TRBV9	TRBJ2-7	CASSASDGTTHPYEQYF	TGTGCCAGCAGCGCAAGCGACGGGACTACTCACCCCTACGAGCAGTACTTC
.	.	TRBV11-2	TRBJ1-1	CASSLSTGPLMNTEAFF	TGTGCCAGCAGCTTATCTACAGGACCCCTCATGAACACTGAAGCTTTCTTT
.	TRBD1	TRBV6-5	TRBJ2-7	CASTRGNRGTYEQYF	TGTGCCAGCACTAGAGGGAACAGGGGCACCTACGAGCAGTACTTC
.	TRBD1	TRBV7-9	TRBJ1-1	CASTWGQGAAEAFF	TGTGCCAGCACTTGGGGACAGGGGGCAGCTGAAGCTTTCTTT
once	.	TRBV2	TRBJ1-5	CASSDPGDGNQPQHF	TGTGCCAGCAGTGACCCAGGGGATGGCAATCAGCCCCAGCATTTT
.	TRBD1	TRBV18	TRBJ1-3	CASSRGPGGGNTIYF	TGTGCCAGCTCACGCGGACCAGGGGGTGGAAACACCATATATTTT
.	TRBD2	TRBV6-4	TRBJ2-3	CASSAGLAGGPTDTQYF	TGTGCCAGCAGCGCAGGACTAGCGGGGGGGCCAACAGATACGCAGTATTTT
.	.	TRBV2	TRBJ1-2	CATRGGSYGYTF	TGTGCCACACGGGGGGGAAGCTATGGCTACACCTTC
.	.	TRBV28	TRBJ2-7	CASGALSLSYEQYF	TGTGCCAGCGGGGCGCTATCCCTCTCCTACGAGCAGTACTTC
.	TRBD1	TRBV11-2	TRBJ2-2	CASRTGAAWGELFF	TGTGCCAGCAGGACAGGGGCTGCTTGGGGGGAGCTGTTTTTT
.	TRBD2	TRBV7-7	TRBJ2-2	CASSLSWLAGNTGELFF	TGTGCCAGCAGCTTAAGTTGGCTAGCGGGAAACACCGGGGAGCTGTTTTTT
.	TRBD2	TRBV10-3	TRBJ2-3	CAISIAGGADTQYF	TGTGCCATCAGTATAGCGGGAGGCGCAGATACGCAGTATTTT
.	.	TRBV28	TRBJ1-3	CASCLVGALSGNTIYF	TGTGCCAGCTGCCTCGTGGGGGCGCTCTCTGGAAACACCATATATTTT
.	.	TRBV3-1/TRBV3-2	TRBJ1-3	CASSQVGATIYF	TGTGCCAGCAGCCAAGTTGGGGCGACCATATATTTT
few	.	TRBV28	TRBJ1-2	CASSFQTGLLYGYTF	TGTGCCAGCAGTTTCCAAACAGGCCTCCTCTATGGCTACACCTTC
few	.	TRBV4-3	TRBJ1-2	CASSQDYGRVDYGYTF	TGCGCCAGCAGCCAAGATTACGGGAGGGTTGACTATGGCTACACCTTC
many	TRBD1	TRBV5-1	TRBJ2-1	CASSLAPGTGRAEQFF	TGCGCCAGCAGCTTGGCCCCCGGGACAGGGAGAGCTGAGCAGTTCTTC
.	TRBD1	TRBV5-1	TRBJ1-1	CASSLIAGGDAFF	TGCGCCAGCAGCTTGATAGCAGGGGGCGACGCTTTCTTT
.	TRBD1	TRBV6-5	TRBJ2-7	CASSNRGGEQYF	TGTGCCAGCAGTAACAGGGGTGGCGAGCAGTACTTC
many	.	TRBV7-9	TRBJ2-2	CASTPGLANTGELFF	TGTGCCAGCACCCCCGGACTGGCGAACACCGGGGAGCTGTTTTTT
.	TRBD2	TRBV28	TRBJ2-3	CASSSGLAGYTDTQYF	TGTGCCAGCAGTTCCGGACTAGCGGGGTACACAGATACGCAGTATTTT
once	.	TRBV25-1	TRBJ1-2	CASSERTGEDYGYTF	TGTGCCAGCAGTGAAAGGACGGGGGAAGACTATGGCTACACCTTC
.	TRBD2	TRBV5-1	TRBJ2-1	CASSPGSGGARNEQFF	TGCGCCAGCAGCCCAGGTAGCGGGGGGGCACGCAATGAGCAGTTCTTC
.	.	TRBV7-9	TRBJ1-2	CASSPVGRGGNGYTF	TGTGCCAGCAGCCCCGTCGGGCGGGGAGGGAATGGCTACACCTTC
.	.	TRBV7-3	TRBJ1-6	CASSLLGSSYNSPLHF	TGTGCCAGCAGCTTACTTGGTAGCTCCTATAATTCACCCCTCCACTTT
.	.	TRBV27	TRBJ2-1	CASSLNRASPLYNEQFF	TGTGCCAGCAGTTTAAATAGGGCTAGCCCCCTATACAATGAGCAGTTCTTC
.	TRBD1	TRBV7-9	TRBJ1-4	CASSTGGGGEKLFF	TGTGCCAGCAGCACAGGGGGCGGCGGTGAAAAACTGTTTTTT
.	TRBD1	TRBV28	TRBJ1-6	CASSLPRQGPSPLHF	TGTGCCAGCAGTTTGCCGCGACAGGGGCCTTCACCCCTCCACTTT
once	TRBD1	TRBV7-6	TRBJ2-7	CASSLGPPGQAISYEQYF	TGTGCCAGCAGCTTAGGGCCGCCTGGACAGGCGATCTCCTACGAGCAGTACTTC
.	TRBD2	TRBV19	TRBJ2-1	CASMGTSGDSYNEQFF	TGTGCCAGTATGGGGACTAGCGGGGATTCCTACAATGAGCAGTTCTTC
once	TRBD2	TRBV19	TRBJ2-1	CASNGLAGGDEQFF	TGTGCCAGTAATGGTCTAGCGGGAGGGGATGAGCAGTTCTTC
.	TRBD2	TRBV9	TRBJ2-3	CASSVGVAGEDTQYF	TGTGCCAGCAGCGTAGGTGTAGCGGGAGAGGATACGCAGTATTTT
.	TRBD2	TRBV30	TRBJ2-5	CAWWELAGGPETQYF	TGTGCCTGGTGGGAACTAGCGGGAGGGCCAGAGACCCAGTACTTC
.	TRBD2	TRBV13	TRBJ2-7	CASSLVRGRGSYEQYF	TGTGCCAGCAGCTTAGTTCGCGGGAGGGGCTCCTACGAGCAGTACTTC
.	.	TRBV7-3	TRBJ2-1	CASSFGRSGFGEQFF	TGTGCCAGCAGTTTCGGTAGGAGCGGTTTCGGTGAGCAGTTCTTC
few	.	TRBV12-3/TRBV12-4	TRBJ2-5	CASSFPQETQYF	TGTGCCAGCAGTTTCCCCCAGGAGACCCAGTACTTC
.	.	TRBV6-5	TRBJ1-2	CASSLESLNYGYTF	TGTGCCAGCAGTTTAGAAAGCCTTAACTATGGCTACACCTTC
.	.	TRBV7-9	TRBJ2-5	CASSRQQGMRTQYF	TGTGCCAGCAGCAGACAACAGGGTATGAGGACCCAGTACTTC
.	.	TRBV3-1/TRBV3-2	TRBJ1-5	CASSHSSKGEEAPQHF	TGTGCCAGCAGCCACTCTTCGAAGGGGGAAGAAGCACCCCAGCATTTT